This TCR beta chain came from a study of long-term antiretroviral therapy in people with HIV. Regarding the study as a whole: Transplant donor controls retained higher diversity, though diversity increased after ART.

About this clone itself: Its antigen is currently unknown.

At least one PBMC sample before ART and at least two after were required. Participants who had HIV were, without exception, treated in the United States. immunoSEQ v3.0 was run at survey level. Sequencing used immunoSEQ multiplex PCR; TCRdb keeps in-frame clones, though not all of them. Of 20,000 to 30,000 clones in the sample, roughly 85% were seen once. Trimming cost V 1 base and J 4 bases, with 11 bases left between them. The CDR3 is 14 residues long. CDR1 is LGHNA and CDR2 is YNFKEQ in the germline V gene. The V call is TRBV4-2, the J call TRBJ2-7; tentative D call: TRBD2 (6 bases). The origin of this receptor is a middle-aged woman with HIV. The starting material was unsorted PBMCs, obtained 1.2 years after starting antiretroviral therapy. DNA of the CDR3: TGTGCCAGCAGCCAAGGAGATAGCGGTTACGAGCAGTACTTC. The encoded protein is CASSQGDSGYEQYF.